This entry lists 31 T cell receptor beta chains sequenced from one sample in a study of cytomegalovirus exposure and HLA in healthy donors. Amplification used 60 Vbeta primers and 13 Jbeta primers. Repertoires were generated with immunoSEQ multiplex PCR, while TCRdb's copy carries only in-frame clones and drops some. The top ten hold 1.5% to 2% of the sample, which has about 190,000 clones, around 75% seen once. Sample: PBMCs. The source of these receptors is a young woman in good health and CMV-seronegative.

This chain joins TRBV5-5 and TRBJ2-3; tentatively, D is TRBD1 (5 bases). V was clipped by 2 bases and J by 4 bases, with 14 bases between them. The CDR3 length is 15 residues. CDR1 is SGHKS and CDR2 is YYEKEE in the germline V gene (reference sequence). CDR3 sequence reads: CASSLRGGGPDTQYF. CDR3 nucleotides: TGTGCCAGCAGCTTAAGGGGCGGCGGTCCAGATACGCAGTATTTT.

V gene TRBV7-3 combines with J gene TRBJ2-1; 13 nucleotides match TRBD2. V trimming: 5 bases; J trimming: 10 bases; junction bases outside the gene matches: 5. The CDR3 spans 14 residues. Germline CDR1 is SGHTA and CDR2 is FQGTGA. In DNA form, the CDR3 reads TGTGCCAGCAGCCAGGGGACTAGCGGGACAGAGCAGTTCTTC. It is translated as CASSQGTSGTEQFF. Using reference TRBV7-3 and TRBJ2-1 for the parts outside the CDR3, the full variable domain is GAGVSQTPSNKVTEKGKYVELRCDPISGHTALYWYRQSLGQGPEFLIYFQGTGAADDSGLPNDRFFAVRPEGSVSTLKIQRTERGDSAVYLCASSQGTSGTEQFFGPGTRLTVL.

The CDR3 coding sequence is TGTGCCAGCAGTAAACCCGGGACAGGGGGCAACGAGCAGTACTTC. It specifies CASSKPGTGGNEQYF. This chain joins TRBV28 and TRBJ2-7; 12 bases line up with TRBD1. Germline CDR1 and CDR2: MDHEN and SYDVKM. V dropped 5 bases and J dropped 5; count of bases not matched to a gene: 7. The CDR3 is 15 residues long.

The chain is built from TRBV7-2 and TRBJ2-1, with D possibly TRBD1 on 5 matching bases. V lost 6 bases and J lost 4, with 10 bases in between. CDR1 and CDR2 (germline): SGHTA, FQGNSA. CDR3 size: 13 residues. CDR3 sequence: CASRLRQYNEQFF. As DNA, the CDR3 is TGTGCCAGCAGGCTTAGACAGTACAATGAGCAGTTCTTC.

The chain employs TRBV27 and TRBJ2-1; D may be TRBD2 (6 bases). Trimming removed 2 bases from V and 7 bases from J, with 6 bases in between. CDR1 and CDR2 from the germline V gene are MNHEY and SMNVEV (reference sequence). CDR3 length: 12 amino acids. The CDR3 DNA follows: TGTGCCAGCAGTTTAGGGGGGAATGAGCAGTTCTTC. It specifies CASSLGGNEQFF.

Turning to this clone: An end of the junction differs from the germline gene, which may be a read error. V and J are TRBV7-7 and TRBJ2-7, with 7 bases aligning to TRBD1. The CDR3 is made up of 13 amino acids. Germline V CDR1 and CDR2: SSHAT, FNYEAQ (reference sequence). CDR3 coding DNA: TGTGCTAGCAGCCCCCAACAGGGGTGGGAGCAGTACTTC. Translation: CASSPQQGWEQYF. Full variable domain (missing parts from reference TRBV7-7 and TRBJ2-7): GAGVSQSPRYKVTKRGQDVTLRCDPISSHATLYWYQQALGQGPEFLTYFNYEAQPDKSGLPSDRFSAERPEGSISTLTIQRTEQRDSAMYRCASSPQQGWEQYFGPGTRLTVT.

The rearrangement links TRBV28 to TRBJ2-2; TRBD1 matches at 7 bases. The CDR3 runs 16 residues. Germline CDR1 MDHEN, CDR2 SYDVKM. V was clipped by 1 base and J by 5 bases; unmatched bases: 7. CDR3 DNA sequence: TGTGCCAGCAGTTTATCCGCGACAGGGAAAACCGGGGAGCTGTTTTTT. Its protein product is CASSLSATGKTGELFF. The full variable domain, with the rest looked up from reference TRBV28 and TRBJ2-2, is DVKVTQSSRYLVKRTGEKVFLECVQDMDHENMFWYRQDPGLGLRLIYFSYDVKMKEKGDIPEGYSVSREKKERFSLILESASTNQTSMYLCASSLSATGKTGELFFGEGSRLTVL.

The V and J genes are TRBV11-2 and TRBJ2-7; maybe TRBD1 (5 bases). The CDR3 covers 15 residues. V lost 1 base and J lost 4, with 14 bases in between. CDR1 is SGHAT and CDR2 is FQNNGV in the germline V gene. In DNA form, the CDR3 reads TGTGCCAGCAGCTTAGCCTTGGGGCCGTTGTACGAGCAGTACTTC. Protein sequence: CASSLALGPLYEQYF.

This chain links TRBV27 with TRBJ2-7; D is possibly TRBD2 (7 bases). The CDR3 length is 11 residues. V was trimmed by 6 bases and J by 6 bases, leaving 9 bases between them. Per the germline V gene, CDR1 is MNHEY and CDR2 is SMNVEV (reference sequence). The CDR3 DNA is TGTGCCAGCAGCCGGGGGGCCGAGCAGTACTTC. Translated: CASSRGAEQYF.

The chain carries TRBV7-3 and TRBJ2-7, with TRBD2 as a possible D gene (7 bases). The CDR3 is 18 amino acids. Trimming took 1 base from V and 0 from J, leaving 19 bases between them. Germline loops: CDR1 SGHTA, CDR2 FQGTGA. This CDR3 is CASSLMPSGGASSYEQYF. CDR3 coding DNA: TGTGCCAGCAGCTTAATGCCCTCTGGGGGGGCTAGCTCCTACGAGCAGTACTTC.

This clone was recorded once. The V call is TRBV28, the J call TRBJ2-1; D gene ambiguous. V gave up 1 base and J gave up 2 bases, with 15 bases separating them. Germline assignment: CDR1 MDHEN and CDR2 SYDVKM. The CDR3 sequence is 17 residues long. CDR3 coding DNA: TGTGCCAGCAGTTTATTATTGTTTATGAGTACCTACAATGAGCAGTTCTTC. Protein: CASSLLLFMSTYNEQFF.

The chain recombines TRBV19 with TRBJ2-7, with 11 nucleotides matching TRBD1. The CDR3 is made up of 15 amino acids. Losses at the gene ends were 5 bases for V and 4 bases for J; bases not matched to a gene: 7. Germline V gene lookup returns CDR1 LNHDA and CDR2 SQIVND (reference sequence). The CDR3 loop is CASSGGQGARYEQYF. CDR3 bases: TGTGCCAGTAGTGGAGGACAGGGGGCGAGGTACGAGCAGTACTTC.

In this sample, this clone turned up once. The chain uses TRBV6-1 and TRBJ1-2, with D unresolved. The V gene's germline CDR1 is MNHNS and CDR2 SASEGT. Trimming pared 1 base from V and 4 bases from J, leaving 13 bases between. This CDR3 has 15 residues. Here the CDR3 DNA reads TGTGCCAGCAGTGAAGGACCCGTAGCTAGCTATGGCTACACCTTC. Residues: CASSEGPVASYGYTF.

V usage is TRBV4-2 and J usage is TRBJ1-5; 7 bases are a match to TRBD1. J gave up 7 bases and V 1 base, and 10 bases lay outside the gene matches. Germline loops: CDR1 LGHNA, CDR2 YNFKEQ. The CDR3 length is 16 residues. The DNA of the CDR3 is TGTGCCAGCAGCCAAGGAGGGGACAGAAGAGCACAGCCCCAGCATTTT. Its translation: CASSQGGDRRAQPQHF.

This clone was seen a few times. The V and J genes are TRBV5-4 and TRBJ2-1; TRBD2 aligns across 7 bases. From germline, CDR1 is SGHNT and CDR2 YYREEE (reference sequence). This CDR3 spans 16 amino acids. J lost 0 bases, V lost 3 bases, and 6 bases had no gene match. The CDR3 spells CASSYGAGLSYNEQFF. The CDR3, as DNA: TGTGCCAGCAGCTACGGAGCGGGACTCTCCTACAATGAGCAGTTCTTC.

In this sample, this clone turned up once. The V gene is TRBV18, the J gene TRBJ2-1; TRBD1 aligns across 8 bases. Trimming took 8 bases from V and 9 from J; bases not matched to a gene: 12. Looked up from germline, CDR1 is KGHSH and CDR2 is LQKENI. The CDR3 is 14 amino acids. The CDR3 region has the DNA TGTGCCAGCAGACGGCCAGGGGGCCTTCCTGAGCAGTTCTTC. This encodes CASRRPGGLPEQFF.

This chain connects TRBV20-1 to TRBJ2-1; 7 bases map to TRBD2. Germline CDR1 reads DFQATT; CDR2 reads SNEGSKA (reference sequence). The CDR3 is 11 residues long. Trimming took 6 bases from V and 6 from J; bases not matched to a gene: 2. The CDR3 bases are TGCAGTGCCAGACTAGCCAATGAGCAGTTCTTC. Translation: CSARLANEQFF.

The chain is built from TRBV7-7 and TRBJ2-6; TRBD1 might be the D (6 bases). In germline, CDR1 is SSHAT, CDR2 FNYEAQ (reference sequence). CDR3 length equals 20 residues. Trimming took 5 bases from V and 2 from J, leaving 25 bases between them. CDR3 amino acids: CASSQGRQVPLGAGANVLTF. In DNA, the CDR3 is TGTGCCAGCAGCCAGGGGCGCCAGGTCCCCCTGGGGGCTGGGGCCAACGTCCTGACTTTC.

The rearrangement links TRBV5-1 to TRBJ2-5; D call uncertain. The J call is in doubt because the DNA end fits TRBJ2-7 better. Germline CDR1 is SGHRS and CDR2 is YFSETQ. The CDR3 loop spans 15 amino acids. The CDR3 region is CASSLRIAASYEQYF. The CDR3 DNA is TGCGCCAGCAGCCTGAGGATAGCCGCCTCCTACGAGCAGTACTTC.

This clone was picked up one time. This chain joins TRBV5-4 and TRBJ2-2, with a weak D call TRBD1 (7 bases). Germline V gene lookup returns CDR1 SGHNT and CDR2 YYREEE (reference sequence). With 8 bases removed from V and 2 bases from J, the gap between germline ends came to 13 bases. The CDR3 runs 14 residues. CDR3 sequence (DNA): TGTGCCAGTAGGAGGGGGCCTAACACCGGGGAGCTGTTTTTT. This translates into CASRRGPNTGELFF.

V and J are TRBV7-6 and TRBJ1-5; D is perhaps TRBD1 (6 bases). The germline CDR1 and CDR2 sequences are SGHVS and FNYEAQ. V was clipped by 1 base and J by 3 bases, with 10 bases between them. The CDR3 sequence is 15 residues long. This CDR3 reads CASSLVDRPNQPQHF. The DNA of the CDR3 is TGTGCCAGCAGCTTAGTCGACAGGCCCAATCAGCCCCAGCATTTT.

This chain's CDR3 is CASSRGLLSGANVLTF. CDR3 nucleotides: TGTGCCAGCAGCCGCGGACTTCTCTCTGGGGCCAACGTCCTGACTTTC. The rearrangement joins TRBV7-3 to TRBJ2-6; D might be TRBD2 (5 bases). CDR3 length: 16 residues. The germline V gene has CDR1 SGHTA and CDR2 FQGTGA. V lost 5 bases and J 0 bases, leaving 11 bases between the germline ends.

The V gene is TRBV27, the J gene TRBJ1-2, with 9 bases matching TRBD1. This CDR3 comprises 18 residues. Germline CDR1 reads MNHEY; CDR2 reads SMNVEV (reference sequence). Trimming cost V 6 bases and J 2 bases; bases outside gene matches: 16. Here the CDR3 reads CASSPSPKPGQGNYGYTF. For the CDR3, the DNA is TGTGCCAGCAGCCCCTCCCCTAAACCGGGACAGGGAAACTATGGCTACACCTTC.

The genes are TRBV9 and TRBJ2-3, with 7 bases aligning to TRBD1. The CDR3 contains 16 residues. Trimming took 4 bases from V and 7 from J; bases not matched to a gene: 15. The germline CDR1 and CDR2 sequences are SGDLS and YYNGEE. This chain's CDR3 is CASSLRRDRAFNTQYF. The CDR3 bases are TGTGCCAGCAGCCTGAGACGGGACAGAGCTTTTAATACGCAGTATTTT.

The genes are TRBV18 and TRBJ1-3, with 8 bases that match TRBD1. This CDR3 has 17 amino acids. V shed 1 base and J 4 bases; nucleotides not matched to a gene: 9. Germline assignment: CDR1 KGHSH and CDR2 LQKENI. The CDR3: CASSPQPYRGTGNTIYF. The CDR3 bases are TGTGCCAGCTCACCACAACCCTACAGGGGGACAGGAAACACCATATATTTT.

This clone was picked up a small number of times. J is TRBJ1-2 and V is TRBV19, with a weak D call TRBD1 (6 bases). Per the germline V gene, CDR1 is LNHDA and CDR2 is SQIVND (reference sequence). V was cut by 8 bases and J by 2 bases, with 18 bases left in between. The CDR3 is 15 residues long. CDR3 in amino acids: CASSLTWTVNYGYTF. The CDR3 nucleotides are TGTGCCAGTTCCCTCACTTGGACAGTAAACTATGGCTACACCTTC.

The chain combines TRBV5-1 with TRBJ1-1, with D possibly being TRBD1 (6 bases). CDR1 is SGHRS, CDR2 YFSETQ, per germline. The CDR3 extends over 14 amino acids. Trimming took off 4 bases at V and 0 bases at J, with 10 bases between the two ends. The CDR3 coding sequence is TGCGCCAGCAGCCCGGACAGCTTGAACACTGAAGCTTTCTTT. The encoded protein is CASSPDSLNTEAFF.

The CDR3 nucleotides read TGTGCCAGCAGCCGAGAAGCAGATACGCAGTATTTT. Residues: CASSREADTQYF. This chain links TRBV7-9 with TRBJ2-3; D is unclear. Germline V CDR1 and CDR2: SEHNR, FQNEAQ (reference sequence). The CDR3 length is 12 residues. The V gene lost 5 bases and the J gene lost 4 bases, with 7 bases spanning the gap.

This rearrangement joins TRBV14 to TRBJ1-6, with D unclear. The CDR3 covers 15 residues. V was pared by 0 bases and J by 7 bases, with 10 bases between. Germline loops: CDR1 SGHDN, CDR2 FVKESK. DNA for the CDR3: TGTGCCAGCAGCCAAGACGGGGTAATGAATTCACCCCTCCACTTT. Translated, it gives CASSQDGVMNSPLHF.

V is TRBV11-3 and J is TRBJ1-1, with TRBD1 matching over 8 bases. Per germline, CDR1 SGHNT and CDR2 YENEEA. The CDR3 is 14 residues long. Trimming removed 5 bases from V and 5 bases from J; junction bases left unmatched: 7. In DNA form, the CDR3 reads TGTGCCAGCAGCCGGGGACAGGCTAGTACTGAAGCTTTCTTT. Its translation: CASSRGQASTEAFF.

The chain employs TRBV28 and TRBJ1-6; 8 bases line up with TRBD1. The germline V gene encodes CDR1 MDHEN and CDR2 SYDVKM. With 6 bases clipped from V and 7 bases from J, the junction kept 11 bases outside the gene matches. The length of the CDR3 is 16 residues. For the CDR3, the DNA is TGTGCCAGCAGCAACTCACAGGGGGTTGGGAATTCACCCCTCCACTTT. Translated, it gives CASSNSQGVGNSPLHF.